A single sample is the source of the 9 T cell receptor beta chains below, sequenced in a study of blood T cell repertoires in COVID-19. TCRdb keeps only in-frame clones here, not all; method: immunoSEQ multiplex PCR. The sample has over 450,000 clones, 89% seen once. Sequenced input: peripheral blood. The receptors originated from a man between 18 and 29 years old with COVID-19, enrolled during active disease.

The J gene is TRBJ2-1, the V gene TRBV29-1; 12 nucleotides align to TRBD2. Germline V lookup: CDR1 SQVTM, CDR2 ANQGSEA. This CDR3 spans 12 amino acids. The V gene end was trimmed by 7 bases and the J gene end by 7 bases; junction bases not matched to a gene: 2. CDR3 loop: CSAGTSGNEQFF. In DNA form, the CDR3 reads TGCAGCGCTGGGACTAGCGGGAATGAGCAGTTCTTC.

This clone was detected only once. The same CDR3 also results from other DNA sequences found in this sample. This chain connects TRBV24-1 to TRBJ2-1, with 13 bases fitting TRBD2. V was pared by 4 bases and J by 4 bases, with 3 bases of the junction left unmatched. This CDR3 is 16 amino acids long. Looked up from germline, CDR1 is KGHDR and CDR2 is SFDVKD. Here the CDR3 reads CATSDRLAGGYNEQFF. The CDR3 DNA reads as TGTGCCACCAGTGACCGACTAGCGGGAGGTTACAATGAGCAGTTCTTC.

The chain is built from TRBV5-4 and TRBJ2-5; 10 bases align to TRBD2. J lost 3 bases, V lost 2 bases, and 4 bases had no gene match. This CDR3 region has 15 residues. Per germline, CDR1 SGHNT and CDR2 YYREEE (reference sequence). The CDR3 loop reads CASSFSGRREETQYF. CDR3 in DNA: TGTGCCAGCAGCTTTAGCGGGAGGAGGGAAGAGACCCAGTACTTC.

V usage is TRBV10-3 and J usage is TRBJ1-2; no clear D gene. Trimming removed 2 bases at V and 2 bases at J, with 6 bases between. The V gene's germline CDR1 is ENHRY and CDR2 SYGVKD. The CDR3 length is 13 residues. The CDR3 bases are TGTGCCATCAGTGAGGAGGGAAACTATGGCTACACCTTC. Amino acids: CAISEEGNYGYTF.

This chain joins TRBV9 and TRBJ2-1; a possible D gene is TRBD2 (5 bases). The length of the CDR3 is 14 residues. Germline CDR1 SGDLS, CDR2 YYNGEE. With 7 bases removed from V and 7 bases from J, the gap between germline ends came to 18 bases. The chain's CDR3 is CASAPGVSLNEQFF. CDR3 nucleotide sequence: TGTGCCAGCGCCCCCGGGGTCTCGCTAAATGAGCAGTTCTTC.

The chain recombines TRBV27 with TRBJ2-6; D uncertain. Germline CDR1 and CDR2: MNHEY and SMNVEV (reference sequence). The CDR3 runs 15 residues. Trimming took off 10 bases at V and 1 base at J, with 14 bases between the two ends. The chain's CDR3 is CATEMRFSGANVLTF. Written as DNA, the CDR3 is TGTGCCACCGAGATGCGCTTTTCTGGGGCCAACGTCCTGACTTTC.

This chain joins TRBV18 and TRBJ2-5; 10 bases map to TRBD2. The CDR3 is 18 residues long. Germline V gene sequence: CDR1 KGHSH, CDR2 LQKENI. Germline trimming cut 0 bases from V and 2 bases from J; bases unmatched to any gene: 9. As DNA, the CDR3 is TGTGCCAGCTCACCACCCATAATTGGACTAGCGGATCAAGAGACCCAGTACTTC. Translating gives CASSPPIIGLADQETQYF. The entire variable domain, with the rest obtained from reference TRBV18 and TRBJ2-5, is as follows: NAGVMQNPRHLVRRRGQEARLRCSPMKGHSHVYWYRQLPEEGLKFMVYLQKENIIDESGMPKERFSAEFPKEGPSILRIQQVVRGDSAAYFCASSPPIIGLADQETQYFGPGTRLLVL.

CDR3 nucleotide sequence: TGTGCCACCAGTGGGTCCGGGACAGACGAGCAGTACTTC. It is translated as CATSGSGTDEQYF. J is TRBJ2-7 and V is TRBV24-1, with 7 bases lining up with TRBD1. The CDR3 contains 13 residues. Trimming cost V 5 bases and J 5 bases; bases outside gene matches: 5. Germline V CDR1 and CDR2: KGHDR, SFDVKD.

V gene TRBV19 combines with J gene TRBJ2-2; TRBD2 agrees at 7 bases. The V gene end was trimmed by 7 bases and the J gene end by 6 bases; junction bases not matched to a gene: 14. This CDR3 region has 16 residues. Germline V gene data show CDR1 as LNHDA and CDR2 as SQIVND (reference sequence). CDR3 amino acids: CASKGFAGVVAGELFF. For the CDR3, the DNA is TGTGCCAGTAAGGGGTTTGCGGGGGTCGTTGCCGGGGAGCTGTTTTTT.